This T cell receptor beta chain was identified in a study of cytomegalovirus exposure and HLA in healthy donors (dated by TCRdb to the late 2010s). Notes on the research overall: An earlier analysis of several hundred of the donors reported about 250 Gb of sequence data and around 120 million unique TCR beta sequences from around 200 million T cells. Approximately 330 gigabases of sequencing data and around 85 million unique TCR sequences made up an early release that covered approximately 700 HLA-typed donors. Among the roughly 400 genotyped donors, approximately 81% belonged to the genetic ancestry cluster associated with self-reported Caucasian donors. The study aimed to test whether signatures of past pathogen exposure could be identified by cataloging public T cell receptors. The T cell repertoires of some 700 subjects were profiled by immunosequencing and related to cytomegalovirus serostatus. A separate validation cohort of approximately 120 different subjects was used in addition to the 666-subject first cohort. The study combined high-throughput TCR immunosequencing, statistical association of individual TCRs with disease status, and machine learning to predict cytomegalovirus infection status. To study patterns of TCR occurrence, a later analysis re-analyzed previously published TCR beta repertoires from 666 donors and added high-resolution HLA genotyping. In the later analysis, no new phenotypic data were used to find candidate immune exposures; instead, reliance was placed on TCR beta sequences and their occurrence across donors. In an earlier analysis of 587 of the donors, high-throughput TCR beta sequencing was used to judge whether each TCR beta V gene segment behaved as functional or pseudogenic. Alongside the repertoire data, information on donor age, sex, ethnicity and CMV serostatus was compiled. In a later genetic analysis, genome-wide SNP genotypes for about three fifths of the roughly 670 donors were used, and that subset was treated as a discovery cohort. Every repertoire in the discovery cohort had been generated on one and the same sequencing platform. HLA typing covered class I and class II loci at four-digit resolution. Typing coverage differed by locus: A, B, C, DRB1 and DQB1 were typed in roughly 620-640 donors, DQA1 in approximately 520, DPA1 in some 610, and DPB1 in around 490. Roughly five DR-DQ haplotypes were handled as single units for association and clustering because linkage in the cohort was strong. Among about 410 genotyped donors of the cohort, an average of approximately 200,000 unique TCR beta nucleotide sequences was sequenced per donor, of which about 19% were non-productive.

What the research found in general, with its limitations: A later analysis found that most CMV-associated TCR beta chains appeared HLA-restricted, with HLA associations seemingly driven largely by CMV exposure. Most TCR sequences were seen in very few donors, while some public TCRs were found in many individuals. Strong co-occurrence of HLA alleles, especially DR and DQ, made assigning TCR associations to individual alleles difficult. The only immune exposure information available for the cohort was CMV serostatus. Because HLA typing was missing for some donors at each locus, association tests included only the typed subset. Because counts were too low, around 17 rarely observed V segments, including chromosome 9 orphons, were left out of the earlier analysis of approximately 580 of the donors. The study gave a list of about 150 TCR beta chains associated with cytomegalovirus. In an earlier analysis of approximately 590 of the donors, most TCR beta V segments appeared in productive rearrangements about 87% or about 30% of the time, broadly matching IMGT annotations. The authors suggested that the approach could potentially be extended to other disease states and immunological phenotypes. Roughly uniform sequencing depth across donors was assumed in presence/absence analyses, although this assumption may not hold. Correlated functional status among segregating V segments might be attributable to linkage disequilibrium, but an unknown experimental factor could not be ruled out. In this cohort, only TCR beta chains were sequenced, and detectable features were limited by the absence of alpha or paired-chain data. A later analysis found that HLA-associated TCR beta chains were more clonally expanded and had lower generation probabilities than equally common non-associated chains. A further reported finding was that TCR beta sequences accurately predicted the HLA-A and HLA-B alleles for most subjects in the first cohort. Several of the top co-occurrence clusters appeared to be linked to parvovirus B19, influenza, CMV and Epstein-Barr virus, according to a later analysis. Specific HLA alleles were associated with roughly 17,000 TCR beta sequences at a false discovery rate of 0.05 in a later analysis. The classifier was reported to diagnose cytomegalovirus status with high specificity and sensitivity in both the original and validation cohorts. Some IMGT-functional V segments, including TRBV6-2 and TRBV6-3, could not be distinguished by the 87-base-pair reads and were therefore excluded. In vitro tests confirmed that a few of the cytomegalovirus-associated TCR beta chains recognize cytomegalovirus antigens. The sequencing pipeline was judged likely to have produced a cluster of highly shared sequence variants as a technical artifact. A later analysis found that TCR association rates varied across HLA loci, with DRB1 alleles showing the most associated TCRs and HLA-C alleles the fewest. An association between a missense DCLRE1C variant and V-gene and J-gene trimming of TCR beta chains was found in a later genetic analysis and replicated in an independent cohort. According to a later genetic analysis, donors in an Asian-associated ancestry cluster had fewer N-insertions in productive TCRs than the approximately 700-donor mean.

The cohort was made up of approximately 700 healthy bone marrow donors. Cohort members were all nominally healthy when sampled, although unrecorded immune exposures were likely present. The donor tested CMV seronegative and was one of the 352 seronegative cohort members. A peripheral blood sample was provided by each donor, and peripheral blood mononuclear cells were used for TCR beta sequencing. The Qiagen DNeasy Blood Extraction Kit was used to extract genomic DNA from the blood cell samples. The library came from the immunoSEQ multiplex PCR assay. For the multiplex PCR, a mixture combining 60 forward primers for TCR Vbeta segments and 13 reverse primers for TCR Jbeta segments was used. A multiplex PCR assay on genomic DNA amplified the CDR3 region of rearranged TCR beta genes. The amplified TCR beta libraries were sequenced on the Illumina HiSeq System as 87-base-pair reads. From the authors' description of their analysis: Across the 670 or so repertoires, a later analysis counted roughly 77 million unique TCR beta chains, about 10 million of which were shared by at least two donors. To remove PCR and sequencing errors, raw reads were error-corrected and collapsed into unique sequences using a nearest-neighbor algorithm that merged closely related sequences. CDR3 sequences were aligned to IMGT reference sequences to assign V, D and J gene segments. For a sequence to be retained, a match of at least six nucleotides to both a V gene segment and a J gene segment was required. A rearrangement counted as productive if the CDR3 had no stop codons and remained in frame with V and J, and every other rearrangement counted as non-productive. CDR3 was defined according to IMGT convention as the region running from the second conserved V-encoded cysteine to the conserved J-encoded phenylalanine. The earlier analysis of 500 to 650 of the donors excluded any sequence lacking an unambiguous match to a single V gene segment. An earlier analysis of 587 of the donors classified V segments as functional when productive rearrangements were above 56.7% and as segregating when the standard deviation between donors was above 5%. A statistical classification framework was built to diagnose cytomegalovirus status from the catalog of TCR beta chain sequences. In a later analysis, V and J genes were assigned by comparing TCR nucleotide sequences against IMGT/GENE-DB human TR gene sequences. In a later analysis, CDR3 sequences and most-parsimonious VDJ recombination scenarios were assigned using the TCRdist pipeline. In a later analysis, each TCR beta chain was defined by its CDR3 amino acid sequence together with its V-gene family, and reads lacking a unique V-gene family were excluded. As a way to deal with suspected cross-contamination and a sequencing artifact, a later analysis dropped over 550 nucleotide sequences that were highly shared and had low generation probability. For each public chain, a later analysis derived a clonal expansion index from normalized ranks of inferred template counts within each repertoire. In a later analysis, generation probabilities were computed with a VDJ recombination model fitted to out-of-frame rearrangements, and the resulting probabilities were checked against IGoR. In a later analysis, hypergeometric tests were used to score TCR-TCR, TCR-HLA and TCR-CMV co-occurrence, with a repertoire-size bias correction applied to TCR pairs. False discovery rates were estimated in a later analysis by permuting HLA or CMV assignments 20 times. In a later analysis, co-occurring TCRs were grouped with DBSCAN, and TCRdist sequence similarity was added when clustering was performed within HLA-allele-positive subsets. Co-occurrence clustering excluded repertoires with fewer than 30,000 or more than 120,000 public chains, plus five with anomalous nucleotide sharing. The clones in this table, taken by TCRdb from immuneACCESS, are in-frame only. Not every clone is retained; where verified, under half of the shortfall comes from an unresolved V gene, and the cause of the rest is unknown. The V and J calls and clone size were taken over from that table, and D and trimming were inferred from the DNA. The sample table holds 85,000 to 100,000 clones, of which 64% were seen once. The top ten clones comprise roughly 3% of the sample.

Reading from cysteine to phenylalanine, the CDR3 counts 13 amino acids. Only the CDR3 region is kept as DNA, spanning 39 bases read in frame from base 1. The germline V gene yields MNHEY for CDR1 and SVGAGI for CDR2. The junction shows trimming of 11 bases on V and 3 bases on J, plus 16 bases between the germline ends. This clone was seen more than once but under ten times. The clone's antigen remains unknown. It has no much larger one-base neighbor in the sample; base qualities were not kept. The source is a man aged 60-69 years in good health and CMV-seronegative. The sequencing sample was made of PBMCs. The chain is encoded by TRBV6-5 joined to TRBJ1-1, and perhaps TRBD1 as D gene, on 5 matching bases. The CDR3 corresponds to CAGDRSGDTEAFF. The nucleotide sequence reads TGTGCCGGGGACCGGTCGGGGGACACTGAAGCTTTCTTT.